This T cell receptor (beta chain) is from a study of response to subunit inactivated influenza vaccine. Of note for this clonotype: The target antigen is unknown.

A single record per CDR3 protein comes from TCRdb applying MiXCR to the RT-PCR reads. Among hundreds of thousands of distinct CDR3 sequences listed, around 20% were seen once. Study findings and constraints: Only a handful of new T cells, the authors suggested, are recruited with each seasonal influenza vaccination.

The germline V and J ends were trimmed by 6 bases and 5 bases, with 14 bases remaining between them. The CDR3 is 13 residues long. Germline CDR1 is SGHDT and CDR2 is YYEEEE. The chain joins TRBV5-6 to TRBJ2-5, with D perhaps TRBD1 (5 bases). This sequence originates from a man over 45 who received an inactivated influenza vaccine. Source: PBMCs from blood, taken around 5 days after vaccination. The CDR3 coding sequence is TGTGCCAGCAATCAGGGTCTCAGGGAGACCCAGTACTTC. The encoded protein is CASNQGLRETQYF. The variable domain in full, with the rest retrieved from reference TRBV5-6 and TRBJ2-5, is DAGVTQSPTHLIKTRGQQVTLRCSPKSGHDTVSWYQQALGQGPQFIFQYYEEEERQRGNFPDRFSGHQFPNYSSELNVNALLLGDSALYLCASNQGLRETQYFGPGTRLLVL.